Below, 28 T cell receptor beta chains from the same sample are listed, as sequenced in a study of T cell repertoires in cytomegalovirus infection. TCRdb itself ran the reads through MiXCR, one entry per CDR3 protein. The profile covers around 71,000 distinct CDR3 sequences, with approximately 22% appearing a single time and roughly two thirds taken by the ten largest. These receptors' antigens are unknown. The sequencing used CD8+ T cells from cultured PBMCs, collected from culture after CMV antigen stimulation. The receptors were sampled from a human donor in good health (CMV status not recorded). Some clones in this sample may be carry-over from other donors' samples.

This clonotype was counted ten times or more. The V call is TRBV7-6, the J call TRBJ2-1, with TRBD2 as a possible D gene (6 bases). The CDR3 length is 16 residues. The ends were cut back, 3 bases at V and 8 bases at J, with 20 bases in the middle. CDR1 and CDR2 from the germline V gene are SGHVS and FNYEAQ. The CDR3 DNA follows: TGTGCCAGCAGCTTTCGCCCGGGAGAGCAGTCGGATGAGCAGTTCTTC. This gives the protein CASSFRPGEQSDEQFF.

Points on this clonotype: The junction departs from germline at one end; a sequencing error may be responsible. The DNA for the CDR3 is TGCGCCAGCACCCAAGGGGGCCTAAACGCTGAAGCTTTCTTT. This encodes CASTQGGLNAEAFF. This sequence joins TRBV4-1 and TRBJ1-1, with 7 bases identical to TRBD1. Germline V lookup: CDR1 MGHRA, CDR2 YSYEKL. The CDR3 contains 14 residues.

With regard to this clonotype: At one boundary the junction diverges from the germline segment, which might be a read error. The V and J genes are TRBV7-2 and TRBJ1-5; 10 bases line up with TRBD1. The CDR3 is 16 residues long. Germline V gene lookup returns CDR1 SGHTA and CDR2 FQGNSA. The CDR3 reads CASSWGGDRGDQSQHF. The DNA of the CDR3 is TGTGCCAGCAGCTGGGGTGGGGACAGGGGAGATCAGTCCCAGCATTTT.

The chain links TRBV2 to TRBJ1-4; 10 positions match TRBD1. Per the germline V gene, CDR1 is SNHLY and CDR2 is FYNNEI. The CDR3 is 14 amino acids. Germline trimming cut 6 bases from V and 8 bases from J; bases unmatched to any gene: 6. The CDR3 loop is CASRDRGQREKLFF. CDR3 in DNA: TGTGCCAGCAGAGACAGGGGGCAAAGGGAAAAACTGTTTTTT.

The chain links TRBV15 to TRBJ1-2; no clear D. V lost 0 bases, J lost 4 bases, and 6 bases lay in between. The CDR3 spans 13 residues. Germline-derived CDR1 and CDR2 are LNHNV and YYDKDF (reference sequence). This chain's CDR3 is CATSRDSTYGYTF. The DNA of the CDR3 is TGTGCCACCAGCAGAGACAGTACCTATGGCTACACCTTC.

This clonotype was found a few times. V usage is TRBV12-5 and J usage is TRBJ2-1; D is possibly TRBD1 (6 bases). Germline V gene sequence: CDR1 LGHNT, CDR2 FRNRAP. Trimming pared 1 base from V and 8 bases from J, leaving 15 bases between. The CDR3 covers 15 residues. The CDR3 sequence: CASGLAAGVGDEQFF. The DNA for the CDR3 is TGTGCTAGTGGTTTGGCTGCAGGGGTTGGGGATGAGCAGTTCTTC. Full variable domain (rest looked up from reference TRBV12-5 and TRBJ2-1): DARVTQTPRHKVTEMGQEVTMRCQPILGHNTVFWYRQTMMQGLELLAYFRNRAPLDDSGMPKDRFSAEMPDATLATLKIQPSEPRDSAVYFCASGLAAGVGDEQFFGPGTRLTVL.

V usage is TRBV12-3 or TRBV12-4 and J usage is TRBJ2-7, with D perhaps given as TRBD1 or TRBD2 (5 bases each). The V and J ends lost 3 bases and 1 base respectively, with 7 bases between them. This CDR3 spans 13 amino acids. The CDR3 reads CASSLGESYEQYF. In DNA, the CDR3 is TGTGCCAGCAGTTTGGGGGAGTCCTACGAGCAGTACTTC.

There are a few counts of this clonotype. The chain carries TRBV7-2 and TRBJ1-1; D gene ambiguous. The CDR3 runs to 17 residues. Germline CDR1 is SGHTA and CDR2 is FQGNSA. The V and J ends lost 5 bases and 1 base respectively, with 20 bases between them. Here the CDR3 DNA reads TGTGCCAGCAGCCCCCGACCTGATTTAGAGGGGAACACTGAAGCTTTCTTT. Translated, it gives CASSPRPDLEGNTEAFF.

The CDR3 region is CASSSWDRPPTDTQYF. DNA of the CDR3: TGTGCCAGCAGTTCCTGGGACAGGCCCCCCACAGATACGCAGTATTTT. This sequence joins TRBV12-3 or TRBV12-4 and TRBJ2-3; 8 nucleotides align to TRBD1. Trimming cost V 4 bases and J 2 bases; bases outside gene matches: 8. The CDR3 totals 16 residues.

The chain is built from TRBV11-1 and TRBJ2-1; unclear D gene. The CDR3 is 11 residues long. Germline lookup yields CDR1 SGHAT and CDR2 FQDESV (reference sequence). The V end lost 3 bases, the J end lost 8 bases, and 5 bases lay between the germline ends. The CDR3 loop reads CASSFRDEQFF. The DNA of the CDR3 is TGTGCCAGCAGCTTCCGGGATGAGCAGTTCTTC.

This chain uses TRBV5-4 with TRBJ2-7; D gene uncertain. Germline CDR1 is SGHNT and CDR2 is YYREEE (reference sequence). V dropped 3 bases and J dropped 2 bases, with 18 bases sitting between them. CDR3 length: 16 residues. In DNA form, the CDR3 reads TGTGCCAGCAGCTCAAAACCCGCGGTTGAGACCTACGAGCAGTACTTC. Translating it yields CASSSKPAVETYEQYF. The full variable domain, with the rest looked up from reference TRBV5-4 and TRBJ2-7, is ETGVTQSPTHLIKTRGQQVTLRCSSQSGHNTVSWYQQALGQGPQFIFQYYREEENGRGNFPPRFSGLQFPNYSSELNVNALELDDSALYLCASSSKPAVETYEQYFGPGTRLTVT.

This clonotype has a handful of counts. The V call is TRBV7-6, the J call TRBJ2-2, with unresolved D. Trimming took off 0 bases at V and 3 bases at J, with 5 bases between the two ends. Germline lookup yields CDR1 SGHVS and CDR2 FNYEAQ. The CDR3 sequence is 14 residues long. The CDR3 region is CASSLAPHTGELFF. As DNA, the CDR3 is TGTGCCAGCAGCTTAGCCCCGCACACCGGGGAGCTGTTTTTT. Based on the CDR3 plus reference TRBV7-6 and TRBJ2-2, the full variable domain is GAGVSQSPRYKVTKRGQDVALRCDPISGHVSLYWYRQALGQGPEFLTYFNYEAQQDKSGLPNDRFSAERPEGSISTLTIQRTEQRDSAMYRCASSLAPHTGELFFGEGSRLTVL.

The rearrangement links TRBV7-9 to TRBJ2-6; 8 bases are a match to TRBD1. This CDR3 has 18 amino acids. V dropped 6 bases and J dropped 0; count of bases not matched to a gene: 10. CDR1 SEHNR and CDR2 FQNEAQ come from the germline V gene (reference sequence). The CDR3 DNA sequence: TGTGCCAGCAGTCATACGGGACAGGCTACCTCTGGGGCCAACGTCCTGACTTTC. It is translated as CASSHTGQATSGANVLTF.

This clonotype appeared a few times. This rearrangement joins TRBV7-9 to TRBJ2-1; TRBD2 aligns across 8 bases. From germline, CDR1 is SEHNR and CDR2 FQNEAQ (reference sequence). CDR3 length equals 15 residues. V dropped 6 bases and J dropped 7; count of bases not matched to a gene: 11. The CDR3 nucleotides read TGTGCCAGCAGTCAGCTGGGGCGGGGGGCGAATGAGCAGTTCTTC. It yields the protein CASSQLGRGANEQFF.

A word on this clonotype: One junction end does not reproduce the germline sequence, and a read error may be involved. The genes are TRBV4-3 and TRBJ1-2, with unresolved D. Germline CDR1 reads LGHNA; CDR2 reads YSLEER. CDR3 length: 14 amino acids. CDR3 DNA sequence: TGCGCCAGCAGCCAAGATAGGAGCCCGGGTGGCTACGCCTTC. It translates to CASSQDRSPGGYAF.

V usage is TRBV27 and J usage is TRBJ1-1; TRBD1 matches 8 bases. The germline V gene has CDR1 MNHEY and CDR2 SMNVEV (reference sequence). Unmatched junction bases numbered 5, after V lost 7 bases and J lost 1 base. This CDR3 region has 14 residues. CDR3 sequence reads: CASTWTGTNTEAFF. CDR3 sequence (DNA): TGTGCCAGCACCTGGACAGGGACGAACACTGAAGCTTTCTTT.

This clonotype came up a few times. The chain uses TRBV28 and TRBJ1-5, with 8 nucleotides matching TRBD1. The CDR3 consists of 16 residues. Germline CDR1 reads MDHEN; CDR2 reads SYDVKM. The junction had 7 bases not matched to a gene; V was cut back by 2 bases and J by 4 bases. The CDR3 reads CASSLTGQAINQPQHF. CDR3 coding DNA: TGTGCCAGCAGTTTAACGGGACAGGCGATTAATCAGCCCCAGCATTTT.

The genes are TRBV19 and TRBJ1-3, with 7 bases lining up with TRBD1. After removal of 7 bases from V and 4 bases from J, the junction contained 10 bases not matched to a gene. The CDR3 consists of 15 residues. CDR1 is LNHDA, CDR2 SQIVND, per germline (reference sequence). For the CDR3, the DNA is TGTGCCAGTATTCTGACAGGGACAACAGGAAACACCATATATTTT. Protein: CASILTGTTGNTIYF.

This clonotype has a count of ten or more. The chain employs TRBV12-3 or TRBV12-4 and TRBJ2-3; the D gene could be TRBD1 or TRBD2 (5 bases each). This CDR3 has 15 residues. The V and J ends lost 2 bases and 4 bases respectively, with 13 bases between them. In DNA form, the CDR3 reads TGTGCCAGCAGTTTATCCCCGGGGCCGCCAGATACGCAGTATTTT. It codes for CASSLSPGPPDTQYF.

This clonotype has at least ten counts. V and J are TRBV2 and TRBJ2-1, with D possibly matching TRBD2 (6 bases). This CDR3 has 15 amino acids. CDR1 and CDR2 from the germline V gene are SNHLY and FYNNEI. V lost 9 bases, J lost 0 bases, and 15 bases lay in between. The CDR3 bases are TGTGCCAGGGGTGGCGGGGTCGACTCCTACAATGAGCAGTTCTTC. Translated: CARGGGVDSYNEQFF.

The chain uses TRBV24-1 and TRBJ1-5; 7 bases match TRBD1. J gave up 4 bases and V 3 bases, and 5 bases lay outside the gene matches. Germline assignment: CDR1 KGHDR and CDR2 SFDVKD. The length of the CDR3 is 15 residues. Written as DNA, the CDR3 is TGTGCCACCAGTGATCCTGGGACAGCGAATCAGCCCCAGCATTTT. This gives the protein CATSDPGTANQPQHF.

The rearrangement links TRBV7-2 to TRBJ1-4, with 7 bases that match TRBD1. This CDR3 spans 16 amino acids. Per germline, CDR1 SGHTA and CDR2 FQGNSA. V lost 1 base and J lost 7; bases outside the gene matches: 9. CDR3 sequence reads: CASSLVQGVVGEKLFF. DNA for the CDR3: TGTGCCAGCAGCTTAGTTCAGGGGGTGGTCGGTGAAAAACTGTTTTTT.

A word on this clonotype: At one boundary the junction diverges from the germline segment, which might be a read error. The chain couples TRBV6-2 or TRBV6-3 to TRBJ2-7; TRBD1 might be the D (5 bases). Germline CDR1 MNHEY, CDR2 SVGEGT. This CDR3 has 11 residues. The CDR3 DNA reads TGTGCCAGCAGAAAGGGGTACGAACAGTACTTC. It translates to CASRKGYEQYF.

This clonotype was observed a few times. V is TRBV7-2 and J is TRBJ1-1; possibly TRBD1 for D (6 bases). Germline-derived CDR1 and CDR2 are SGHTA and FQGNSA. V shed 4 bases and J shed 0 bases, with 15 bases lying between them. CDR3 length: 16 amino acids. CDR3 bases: TGTGCCAGCAGCTACGACAGGCAAGAAATGAACACTGAAGCTTTCTTT. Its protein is CASSYDRQEMNTEAFF.

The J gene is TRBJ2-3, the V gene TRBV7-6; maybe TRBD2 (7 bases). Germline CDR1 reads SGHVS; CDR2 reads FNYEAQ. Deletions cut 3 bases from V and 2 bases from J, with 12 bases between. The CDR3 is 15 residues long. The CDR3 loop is CASSFRRGLTDTQYF. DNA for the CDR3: TGTGCCAGCAGCTTTAGGCGGGGGCTCACAGATACGCAGTATTTT.

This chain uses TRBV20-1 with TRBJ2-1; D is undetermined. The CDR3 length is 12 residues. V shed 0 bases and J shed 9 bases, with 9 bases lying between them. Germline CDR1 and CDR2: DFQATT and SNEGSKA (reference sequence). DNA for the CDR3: TGCAGTGCTAGAGAACAATCTGTTGAGCAGTTCTTC. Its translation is CSAREQSVEQFF.

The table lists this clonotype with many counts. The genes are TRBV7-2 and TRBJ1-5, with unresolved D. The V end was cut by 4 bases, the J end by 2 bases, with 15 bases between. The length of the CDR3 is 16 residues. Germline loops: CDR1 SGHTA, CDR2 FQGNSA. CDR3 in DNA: TGTGCCAGCAGCTCTTCCGGGCCCCCTGGCAATCAGCCCCAGCATTTT. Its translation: CASSSSGPPGNQPQHF.

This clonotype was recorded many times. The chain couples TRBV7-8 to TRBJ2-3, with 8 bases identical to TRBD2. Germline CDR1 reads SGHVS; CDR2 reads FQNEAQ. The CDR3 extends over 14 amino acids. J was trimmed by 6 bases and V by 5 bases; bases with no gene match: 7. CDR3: CASSPDPGGDTQYF. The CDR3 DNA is TGTGCCAGCAGCCCCGACCCGGGGGGGGATACGCAGTATTTT.